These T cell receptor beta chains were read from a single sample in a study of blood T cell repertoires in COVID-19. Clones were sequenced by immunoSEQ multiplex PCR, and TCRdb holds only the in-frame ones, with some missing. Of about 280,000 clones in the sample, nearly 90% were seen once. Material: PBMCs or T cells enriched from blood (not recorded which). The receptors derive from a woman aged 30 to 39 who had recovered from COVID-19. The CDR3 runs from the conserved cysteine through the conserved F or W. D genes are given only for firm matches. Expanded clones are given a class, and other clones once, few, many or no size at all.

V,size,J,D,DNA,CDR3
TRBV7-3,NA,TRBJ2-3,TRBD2,TGTGCCAGCACAACTCAAGCGGGGAGTAGCACAGATACGCAGTATTTT,CASTTQAGSSTDTQYF
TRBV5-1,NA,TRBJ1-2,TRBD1,TGCGCCAGCAGCCCCGGACAGGGTGGGGACTACACCTTC,CASSPGQGGDYTF
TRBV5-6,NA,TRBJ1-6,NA,TGTGCCAGCAGCTTAAGGCAGACAAATTCACCCCTCCACTTT,CASSLRQTNSPLHF
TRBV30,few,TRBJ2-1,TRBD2,TGTGCCTGGAGTTGGGGTAGCGGGATCTACAATGAGCAGTTCTTC,CAWSWGSGIYNEQFF
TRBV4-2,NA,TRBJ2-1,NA,TGTGCCAGCAGCCAAGACGGACTTTCCTACAATGAGCAGTTCTTC,CASSQDGLSYNEQFF
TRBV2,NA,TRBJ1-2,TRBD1,TGTGCCAGCGGGAGGACAGGGAATGGCTACACCTTC,CASGRTGNGYTF
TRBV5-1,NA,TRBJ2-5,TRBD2,TGCGCCAGCAGCTTGGTACCGGCCCTAGCGGGCCCTCGGGGAGAGACCCAGTACTTC,CASSLVPALAGPRGETQYF
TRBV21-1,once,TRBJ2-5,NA,TGTGCCAGCAGCAAAGACAGGATCCAAGAGACCCAGTACTTC,CASSKDRIQETQYF
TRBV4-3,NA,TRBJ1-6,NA,TGCGCCAGCAGCCAACGGGGGATTAGTTCACCCCTCCACTTT,CASSQRGISSPLHF
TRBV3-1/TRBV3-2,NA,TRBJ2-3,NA,TGTGCCAGCAGCCAAGTATCATCGGGAGCGGACCGTTCTAGCACAGATACGCAGTATTTT,CASSQVSSGADRSSTDTQYF
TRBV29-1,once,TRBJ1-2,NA,TGCAGCGTTGCGGAGGGGATCTACTCTGGCTACACCTTC,CSVAEGIYSGYTF
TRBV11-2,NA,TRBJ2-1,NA,TGTGCCAGCAGCTTAGTGTTACAGGGACACAATGAGCAGTTCTTC,CASSLVLQGHNEQFF
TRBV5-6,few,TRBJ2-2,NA,TGTGCCAGCAGCTTGATGGTAGCGGCCACCGGGGAGCTGTTTTTT,CASSLMVAATGELFF
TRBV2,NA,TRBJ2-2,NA,TGTGCCAGCAGTGGGGGCGGTAGCGGATACACCGGGGAGCTGTTTTTT,CASSGGGSGYTGELFF
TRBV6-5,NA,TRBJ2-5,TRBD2,TGTGCCAGTCAGCGGGGGGGCGTAGAGACCCAGTACTTC,CASQRGGVETQYF
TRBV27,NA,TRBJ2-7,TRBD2,TGTGCCAGCAGTTTCTCGGGGGGGCGGATCTCCTACGAGCAGTACTTC,CASSFSGGRISYEQYF
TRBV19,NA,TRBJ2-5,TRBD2,TGTGCCACCTCTAGCGGGGGGGCGGGGCAAGAGACCCAGTACTTC,CATSSGGAGQETQYF
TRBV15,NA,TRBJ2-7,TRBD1,TGTGCCACCTCACCGGGACAGGGGCTCGAGCAGTACTTC,CATSPGQGLEQYF
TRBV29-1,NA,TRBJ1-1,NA,TGCAGCGTTGAAGATATTCAGGGAGGGAGGAACACTGAAGCTTTCTTT,CSVEDIQGGRNTEAFF
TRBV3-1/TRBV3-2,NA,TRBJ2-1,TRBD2,TGTGCCAGCAGCCAAGGCCGGCGACGGGGGGGCCGAAATGAGCAGTTCTTC,CASSQGRRRGGRNEQFF
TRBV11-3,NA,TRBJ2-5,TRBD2,TGTGCCAGCAGCCCTAGTCTAGCGGGGCAAGAGACCCAGTACTTC,CASSPSLAGQETQYF
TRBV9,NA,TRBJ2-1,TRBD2,TGTGCCAGCAGCGTGGGTAGCGGGGGTCTTTACAATGAGCAGTTCTTC,CASSVGSGGLYNEQFF
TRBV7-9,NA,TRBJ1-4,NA,TGTGCCAGCAGCTTGTCCGGCGGAGATGAAAAACTGTTTTTT,CASSLSGGDEKLFF
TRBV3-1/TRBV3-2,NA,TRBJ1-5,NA,TGTGCCAGCAGCCAAGCATACCGGGGTTTCAATCAGCCCCAGCATTTT,CASSQAYRGFNQPQHF
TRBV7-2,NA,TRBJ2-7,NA,TGTGCCAGCAGCTCAGGCCCCACCTACGAGCAGTACTTC,CASSSGPTYEQYF
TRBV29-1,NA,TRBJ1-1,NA,TGCAGCGTTGATATCGCGTTGAACACTGAAGCTTTCTTT,CSVDIALNTEAFF
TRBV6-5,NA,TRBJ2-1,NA,TGTGCCAGCATCCTACAGGGAAACAATGAGCAGTTCTTC,CASILQGNNEQFF
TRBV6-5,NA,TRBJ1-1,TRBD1,TGTGCCAGCAGCAGGGGGTCGGGCACTGAAGCTTTCTTT,CASSRGSGTEAFF
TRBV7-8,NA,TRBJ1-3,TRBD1,TGTGCCAGCAGCTCCCCGGACAGGGAGAAAAACACCATATATTTT,CASSSPDREKNTIYF
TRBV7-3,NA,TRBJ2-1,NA,TGTGCCAGCAGCCCGAGCCCCCTTTACAATGAGCAGTTCTTC,CASSPSPLYNEQFF
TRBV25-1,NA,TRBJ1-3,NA,TGTGCCAGCAGTGACCGGACATCGACCTCTGGAAACACCATATATTTT,CASSDRTSTSGNTIYF
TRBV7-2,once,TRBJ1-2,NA,TGTGCCAGCAGCTTAGGTTTCTCCTTGGAACAGGGTCTCTATGGCTACACCTTC,CASSLGFSLEQGLYGYTF
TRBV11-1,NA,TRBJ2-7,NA,TGTGCCAGCAGCTTCGGGTCTTCCTCCTACGAGCAGTACTTC,CASSFGSSSYEQYF
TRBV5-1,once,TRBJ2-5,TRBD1,TGCGCCAGCAGCCCGGGAGTGGGACAGGCCCAAGAGACCCAGTACTTC,CASSPGVGQAQETQYF
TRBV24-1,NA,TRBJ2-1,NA,TGTGCCACCAGTGGTAGGGGGAAAGCTAACTCCTACAATGAGCAGTTCTTC,CATSGRGKANSYNEQFF
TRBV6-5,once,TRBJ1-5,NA,TGTGCCAGCAGTTATTTTCCTAGTCCTCATCAGCCCCAGCATTTT,CASSYFPSPHQPQHF
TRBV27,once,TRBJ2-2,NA,TGTGCCAGCAGTTGGAGTGGCGGGGAGCTGTTTTTT,CASSWSGGELFF
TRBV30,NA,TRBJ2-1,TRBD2,TGTGCCTGGTGCCTGACTAGCGGGAGTCGGAATGGTTATGAGCAGTTCTTC,CAWCLTSGSRNGYEQFF
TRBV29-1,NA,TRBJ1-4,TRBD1,TGCAGCGTGGAAGCGGACAGGGGAGGAGATGAAAAACTGTTTTTT,CSVEADRGGDEKLFF
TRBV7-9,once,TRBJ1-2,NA,TGTGCCAGCAGCTTAGGAGCCCGCGGGAATGGCTACACCTTC,CASSLGARGNGYTF
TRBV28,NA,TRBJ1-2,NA,TGTGCCAGCAGCCTCCCGCCAGGGAACTATGGCTACACCTTC,CASSLPPGNYGYTF
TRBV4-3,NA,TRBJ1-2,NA,TGCGCCAGCAGCCAAGATCTTCCGTTTTCCAACTATGGCTACACCTTC,CASSQDLPFSNYGYTF
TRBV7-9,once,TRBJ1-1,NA,TGTGCCAGCAGCCCCTTAAACACTGAAGCTTTCTTT,CASSPLNTEAFF
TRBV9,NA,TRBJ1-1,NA,TGTGCCAGCAGGGGAGCAGGAGACACTGAAGCTTTCTTT,CASRGAGDTEAFF
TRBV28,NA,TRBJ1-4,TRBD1,TGTGCCAGCAGTTTAGGTCTCCCAGGGGGCGGTGAAAAACTGTTTTTT,CASSLGLPGGGEKLFF
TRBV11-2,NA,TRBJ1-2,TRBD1,TGTGCCAGCAGCCGGACAGGACATGGCTACACCTTC,CASSRTGHGYTF
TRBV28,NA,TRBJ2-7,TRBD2,TGTGCCAGCAGTTTATCGGGGGGAGCGGCCGGGCAGCAGTACTTC,CASSLSGGAAGQQYF
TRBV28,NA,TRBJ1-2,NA,TGTGCCAGCAGTTTGGGCAGGGTAGACTATGGCTACACCTTC,CASSLGRVDYGYTF
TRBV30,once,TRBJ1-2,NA,TGTGCCTTTACCCGGGGCGGGAGTGGCTACACCTTC,CAFTRGGSGYTF
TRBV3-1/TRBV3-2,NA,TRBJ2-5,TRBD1,TGTGCCAGCAGCCAAGCAGGGGGAGAAGAGACCCAGTACTTC,CASSQAGGEETQYF
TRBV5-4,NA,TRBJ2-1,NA,TGTGCCAGCAGCCCCCGAGGGGGAGGGGCGTCTTACAATGAGCAGTTCTTC,CASSPRGGGASYNEQFF
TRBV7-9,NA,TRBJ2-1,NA,TGTGCCAGCAGCTTTCGGGTTTACAATGAGCAGTTCTTC,CASSFRVYNEQFF
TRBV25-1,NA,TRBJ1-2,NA,TGTGCCAGCAGTGAAGTGGAGGACTATGGCTACACCTTC,CASSEVEDYGYTF
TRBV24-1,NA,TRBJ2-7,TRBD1,TGTGCCACCAGTGATTCCGCGACAGGGGGAGGTGAGCAGTACTTC,CATSDSATGGGEQYF
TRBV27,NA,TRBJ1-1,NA,TGTGCCAGCAGTTTACCAGGGAGGGACACTGAAGCTTTCTTT,CASSLPGRDTEAFF
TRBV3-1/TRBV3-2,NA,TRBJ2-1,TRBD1,TGTGCCAGCAGTCTTACAGGGGGGACAGGGGCTTACAATGAGCAGTTCTTC,CASSLTGGTGAYNEQFF